This section outlines one T cell receptor (beta chain) sequence together with its context. The antigen is undetermined. This sample was taken from a study of cytomegalovirus exposure and HLA in healthy donors. Whole-study findings and limits: It was found in a later analysis that first-cohort TCR clusters tended to co-occur in the 130 or so validation repertoires.

Trimming removed 4 bases from V and 7 bases from J, with 24 bases in between. This CDR3 region has 17 residues. Germline assignment: CDR1 SGHRS and CDR2 YFSETQ. Only in-frame clones appear in the TCRdb table, and some are missing; sequencing was by immunoSEQ multiplex PCR. The sample holds roughly 200,000 clones, about three quarters seen once. The chain employs TRBV5-1 and TRBJ1-5; tentatively, D is TRBD1 (6 bases). The clonotype comes from a woman younger than 45 in good health and CMV-seronegative. Sequencing used PBMCs. In nucleotides, the CDR3 is TGCGCCAGCAGCGCTTTGGGGCAGGGGCGTTATGGACAGCCCCAGCATTTT. Its protein product is CASSALGQGRYGQPQHF.